Ten or more counts support the clone carrying this T cell receptor beta chain. The target antigen is unknown. This record belongs to a study of T cell repertoires in cytomegalovirus infection. About the research overall: Indicated by public TCR beta signatures were CMV infection and matching HLA type.

The study's findings and limits: Cumulated frequencies of public TCR beta families served to identify carriers of CMV plus the relevant HLA. HLA-C-restricted TCR beta clonotypes specific for CMV led the ex vivo response.

The CDR3 has 16 amino acids. Germline trimming cut 5 bases from V and 5 bases from J; bases unmatched to any gene: 14. Germline CDR1 is SGHTA and CDR2 is FQGNSA. Via MiXCR, TCRdb re-called the reads, giving one row per CDR3 protein. The sample lists some 390,000 distinct CDR3 sequences, 15% to 20% seen once, with roughly 9% in the top ten. The sequence was obtained from a human donor in good health (CMV status not recorded). Some clones in this sample may be carry-over from other donors' samples. The sequenced sample consisted of PBMCs. This chain joins TRBV7-2 and TRBJ1-2; 7 bases align to TRBD1. The CDR3 region is CASSPKGASGVYGYTF. Written as DNA, the CDR3 is TGTGCCAGCAGCCCTAAGGGGGCCAGCGGGGTTTATGGCTACACCTTC.